In this sample, the clone carrying this T cell receptor beta chain turned up a few times. Its antigen is not known. Since all of the isolated RNA was reverse transcribed, expressed TCRB transcripts were what got sequenced. Measured with immunoSEQ multiplex PCR; TCRdb has only the in-frame clones, and not every one. The table records 810,000 or so clones, 15% to 20% of them present only once. The data are from a study of beta chain features in type 1 diabetes. Study-level findings and limits: Because the template was cDNA, high-expressing cells might be over-represented.

This receptor was obtained from a woman aged 18-35 years in good health. The sequenced material came from naive CD4+ T cells from blood.

The CDR3 protein is CASISAEGGNTDTQYF. CDR3 nucleotides: TGTGCCAGCATTTCGGCGGAAGGCGGTAACACAGATACGCAGTATTTT. The rearrangement links TRBV28 to TRBJ2-3, with D uncertain. Trimming removed 7 bases at V and 2 bases at J, with 19 bases between. The CDR3 runs to 16 residues. Germline V gene lookup returns CDR1 MDHEN and CDR2 SYDVKM.